This TCR beta chain was captured in a study of blood T cells in healthy people across ages. Whole-study findings and limits: Comparison with aged donors showed that long-lived donors had more naive CD4+ cells and higher diversity.

Sample-barcoded 5' priming and a J-beta primer mix drove a second PCR of about 6 to 12 cycles. One entry per CDR3 protein, called by TCRdb with MiXCR from the 5' RACE reads. The sample lists roughly 680,000 distinct CDR3 sequences, 45% to 50% occurring once. PBMCs, at least 6.5 million per sample, were isolated. There are many counts of this clonotype. Its antigen is undetermined. The sequenced material came from blood. The receptor's source is a woman aged 55-69 years in good health.

The CDR3 protein is CASSPRGGGRTYEQYF. CDR3 coding DNA: TGTGCCAGCAGCCCCCGGGGAGGGGGCCGTACCTACGAGCAGTACTTC. The J gene is TRBJ2-7, the V gene TRBV7-2; the D call may be TRBD1 or TRBD2 (7 bases each). V was cut by 5 bases and J by 2 bases, with 19 bases left in between. There are 16 residues in the CDR3. Looked up from germline, CDR1 is SGHTA and CDR2 is FQGNSA.